The present TCR beta chain was sequenced within a study of a mutant IDH1 vaccine in newly diagnosed glioma. Study-wide background: Those enrolled had earlier been treated with radiotherapy, temozolomide, or both, mostly both. Study-level points and caveats: The authors found pseudoprogression apparently unrelated to changes in top peripheral T cell clonotypes.

Note on this clone: The antigen remains undetermined.

Sequenced by immunoSEQ multiplex PCR; TCRdb stores in-frame clones only, minus some. The table records tens of thousands of clones, 70% to 80% of them present only once. Germline lookup yields CDR1 SGHKS and CDR2 YYEKEE (reference sequence). V lost 0 bases, J lost 1 base, and 4 bases lay in between. The CDR3 runs to 13 residues. The time point was: baseline, week 1 (first vaccination visit). The treatment: pre-vaccination baseline after standard-of-care therapy. The receptor comes from a man aged 50 to 59 with glioma. The chain combines TRBV5-5 with TRBJ1-1; D uncertain. The material was PBMCs, obtained from a glioma patient treated with radiotherapy, temozolomide or both. The CDR3 region is CASSLGGNTEAFF. The CDR3 DNA is TGTGCCAGCAGCTTGGGGGGGAACACTGAAGCTTTCTTT.